Listed below are T cell receptor beta chains from one sample, sequenced in a study of blood T cell repertoires in COVID-19. Generated by immunoSEQ multiplex PCR, the TCRdb table keeps only in-frame clones and is missing some. This table holds 250,000 to 350,000 clones, more than 70% found once. The sample taken for sequencing was peripheral blood. The receptors come from a woman aged 45-60 years with acute or convalescent COVID-19. The CDR3 runs from the conserved cysteine through the conserved F or W. A D gene is named only where the DNA matches it firmly. Size is stated for part of the rows, as once, few or many counts, or as a class when the clone is expanded.

TRBV5-5	.	.	TRBJ1-5	CASSFRYESQPQHF	TGTGCCAGCAGCTTTAGATACGAGTCTCAGCCCCAGCATTTT
TRBV29-1	.	.	TRBJ2-5	CSVSRGGEEGTQYF	TGCAGCGTTTCGAGAGGGGGGGAGGAGGGGACCCAGTACTTC
TRBV28	.	.	TRBJ2-5	CASSWGRGRYQETQYF	TGTGCCAGCAGTTGGGGCAGGGGACGGTACCAAGAGACCCAGTACTTC
TRBV5-6	.	.	TRBJ1-2	CASSLGRVGYTF	TGTGCCAGCAGCTTGGGGAGGGTAGGCTACACCTTC
TRBV10-3	.	.	TRBJ1-1	CAISESGGRVNTEAFF	TGTGCCATCAGTGAGTCAGGTGGCAGGGTAAACACTGAAGCTTTCTTT
TRBV3-1/TRBV3-2	.	.	TRBJ1-2	CASSPSGLSYGYTF	TGTGCCAGCAGCCCGTCGGGACTGAGCTATGGCTACACCTTC
TRBV5-8	TRBD1	.	TRBJ1-1	CASSQTGVNTEAFF	TGTGCCAGCAGCCAGACAGGGGTAAACACTGAAGCTTTCTTT
TRBV28	TRBD2	.	TRBJ2-7	CASGASGISSYEQYF	TGTGCCAGCGGGGCTAGCGGGATTAGCTCCTACGAGCAGTACTTC
TRBV19	TRBD1	.	TRBJ1-5	CASRPGTGRNQPQHF	TGTGCCAGTAGACCCGGGACAGGGCGCAATCAGCCCCAGCATTTT
TRBV7-8	TRBD2	.	TRBJ2-2	CASSTLAGDTGELFF	TGTGCCAGCAGCACACTAGCGGGAGACACCGGGGAGCTGTTTTTT
TRBV5-1	.	.	TRBJ2-1	CASSSVGGNEQFF	TGCGCCAGCAGCTCGGTGGGAGGCAATGAGCAGTTCTTC
TRBV6-6	TRBD2	once	TRBJ2-5	CASSTLLAEIQETQYF	TGTGCCAGCAGTACGTTACTAGCGGAGATCCAAGAGACCCAGTACTTC
TRBV5-4	TRBD2	.	TRBJ2-5	CASSSGLAGPAIQETQYF	TGTGCCAGCAGCTCGGGACTAGCGGGCCCGGCTATTCAAGAGACCCAGTACTTC
TRBV7-2	TRBD1	once	TRBJ1-1	CASSPTFSGGTEAFF	TGTGCCAGCAGCCCCACTTTTTCAGGGGGAACTGAAGCTTTCTTT
TRBV3-1/TRBV3-2	.	.	TRBJ1-5	CASSQDMAGNQPQHF	TGTGCCAGCAGCCAAGACATGGCGGGGAATCAGCCCCAGCATTTT
TRBV10-3	.	.	TRBJ1-3	CAISDGERSGNTIYF	TGTGCCATCTCGGACGGGGAACGTTCTGGAAACACCATATATTTT
TRBV4-1	TRBD1	.	TRBJ1-2	CASSQEPGTGRGGYTF	TGCGCCAGCAGCCAAGAACCCGGGACAGGTAGGGGAGGCTACACCTTC
TRBV11-2	TRBD1	few	TRBJ2-5	CASSLGGQGGYQETQYF	TGTGCCAGCAGCTTAGGGGGACAGGGAGGGTACCAAGAGACCCAGTACTTC
TRBV27	.	.	TRBJ2-1	CASAAGSYNEQFF	TGTGCCAGCGCGGCGGGCTCCTACAATGAGCAGTTCTTC
TRBV24-1	.	.	TRBJ2-3	CATSDSTDTKSTDTQYF	TGTGCCACCAGTGATTCTACCGACACCAAGAGCACAGATACGCAGTATTTT
TRBV2	TRBD2	.	TRBJ2-2	CASTGTSLNTGELFF	TGTGCCAGCACCGGGACTAGCCTCAACACCGGGGAGCTGTTTTTT
TRBV28	TRBD1	.	TRBJ1-6	CASSPGGAGNSPLHF	TGTGCCAGCAGTCCAGGGGGCGCGGGTAATTCACCCCTCCACTTT
TRBV7-8	TRBD1	once	TRBJ1-2	CASSLALSGGYGYTF	TGTGCCAGCAGCTTAGCGTTATCAGGGGGCTATGGCTACACCTTC
TRBV27	.	.	TRBJ2-1	CASSFSVRGSNEQFF	TGTGCCAGCAGTTTTAGTGTCAGGGGCTCGAATGAGCAGTTCTTC
TRBV5-1	TRBD2	.	TRBJ2-3	CASSFRAGVTDTQYF	TGCGCCAGCAGCTTCCGAGCGGGAGTCACAGATACGCAGTATTTT
TRBV14	.	.	TRBJ2-2	CASSPRLSGELFF	TGTGCCAGCAGCCCCCGACTATCCGGGGAGCTGTTTTTT
TRBV5-1	.	.	TRBJ1-3	CASSLEQKGNTIYF	TGCGCCAGCAGCTTGGAACAGAAAGGAAACACCATATATTTT
TRBV27	.	.	TRBJ1-2	CASSSSWGVGYGYTF	TGTGCCAGCAGTTCTAGTTGGGGGGTGGGCTATGGCTACACCTTC
TRBV7-6	TRBD2	.	TRBJ2-7	CASSPQAATSGSTYEQYF	TGTGCCAGCAGCCCTCAGGCGGCGACTAGCGGATCCACCTACGAGCAGTACTTC
TRBV7-3	.	once	TRBJ2-5	CASSLEGATQYF	TGTGCCAGCAGCTTAGAAGGGGCGACCCAGTACTTC
TRBV30	.	few	TRBJ2-4	CAWRPAAGITIQYF	TGTGCCTGGAGACCCGCCGCAGGGATAACCATTCAGTACTTC
TRBV9	TRBD1	.	TRBJ2-5	CASSRDSEGETQYF	TGTGCCAGCAGCCGGGACAGCGAGGGGGAGACCCAGTACTTC